What follows are 14 T cell receptor beta chains derived from one specimen sequenced in a study of PD-L1 blockade in urothelial cancer. Using immunoSEQ multiplex PCR, the repertoire was profiled, and TCRdb retains in-frame clones only, with some absent. The sample has tens of thousands of clones; 87% are singletons. This material consisted of PBMCs, taken around atezolizumab (anti-PD-L1) treatment. Every receptor here comes from a middle-aged man with urothelial cancer.

This clone was seen only once. This rearrangement joins TRBV28 to TRBJ2-1; TRBD2 matches 8 bases. Germline loops: CDR1 MDHEN, CDR2 SYDVKM. This CDR3 has 14 amino acids. After removal of 6 bases from V and 5 bases from J, the junction contained 6 bases not matched to a gene. The CDR3 region is CASSTMTSDNEQFF. The CDR3 DNA reads as TGTGCCAGCAGCACTATGACTAGCGACAATGAGCAGTTCTTC.

This clone was seen just once. The chain has TRBV4-2 and TRBJ2-7, with D uncertain. V was pared by 3 bases and J by 3 bases, with 12 bases between. CDR1 LGHNA and CDR2 YNFKEQ come from the germline V gene. CDR3 length equals 14 residues. CDR3 bases: TGTGCCAGCAGCCAGAACCGGGTCTACTACGAGCAGTACTTC. Amino acids: CASSQNRVYYEQYF.

V and J are TRBV7-7 and TRBJ1-4, with D perhaps matching TRBD1 (6 bases). V lost 5 bases, J lost 6 bases, and 13 bases lay in between. Germline CDR1 and CDR2: SSHAT and FNYEAQ (reference sequence). This CDR3 has 14 amino acids. The CDR3 loop is CASSPGTRDEKLFF. CDR3 coding DNA: TGTGCCAGCAGCCCAGGGACAAGGGATGAAAAACTGTTTTTT.

This chain joins TRBV7-2 and TRBJ1-4; D unclear. V lost 3 bases to trimming and J lost 7 bases, with 9 bases between them. The CDR3 length is 13 residues. Germline lookup yields CDR1 SGHTA and CDR2 FQGNSA. This chain's CDR3 is CASSFSVGEKLFF. The DNA for the CDR3 is TGTGCCAGCAGCTTTTCCGTCGGTGAAAAACTGTTTTTT.

Relative to its sample, this clone is medium-sized. The V call is TRBV18, the J call TRBJ2-2; TRBD1 agrees at 8 bases. J lost 2 bases, V lost 2 bases, and 4 bases had no gene match. Germline V gives CDR1 KGHSH, CDR2 LQKENI. The CDR3 covers 16 residues. CDR3 nucleotides: TGTGCCAGCTCACCAAAGGACAGGGCCAACACCGGGGAGCTGTTTTTT. Translation gives CASSPKDRANTGELFF.

This sequence joins TRBV29-1 and TRBJ2-3; possible D gene TRBD2, 7 bases. V gave up 8 bases and J gave up 2 bases, with 17 bases separating them. The V gene's germline CDR1 is SQVTM and CDR2 ANQGSEA. This CDR3 is built from 14 residues. The CDR3 reads CSSGGAGATDTQYF. The CDR3 DNA reads as TGCAGCTCTGGGGGGGCAGGGGCCACAGATACGCAGTATTTT.

This chain uses TRBV9 with TRBJ1-1; TRBD1 aligns across 8 bases. V lost 3 bases, J lost 2 bases, and 3 bases stayed unmatched. The germline V gene has CDR1 SGDLS and CDR2 YYNGEE. The CDR3 consists of 14 residues. The chain's CDR3 is CASSAGQGNTEAFF. In DNA, the CDR3 is TGTGCCAGCAGCGCCGGACAGGGTAACACTGAAGCTTTCTTT.

The gene calls are TRBV10-1 and TRBJ2-1; 11 nucleotides match TRBD2. CDR1 is WNHNN and CDR2 is SYGVQD in the germline V gene (reference sequence). V gave up 5 bases and J gave up 7 bases; unmatched junction bases: 4. The CDR3 has 14 residues. This CDR3 is CASSIGLAGNEQFF. For the CDR3, the DNA is TGCGCCAGCAGTATAGGACTAGCGGGTAATGAGCAGTTCTTC.

In this sample, this clone turned up once. V usage is TRBV5-1 and J usage is TRBJ2-7; no firm D call. The CDR3 extends over 14 amino acids. Germline CDR1 reads SGHRS; CDR2 reads YFSETQ. The V end lost 5 bases, the J end lost 5 bases, and 17 bases lay between the germline ends. For the CDR3, the DNA is TGCGCCAGCAGTTACACCACCGACTGGAACGAGCAGTACTTC. Encoded protein: CASSYTTDWNEQYF. Full variable domain (missing parts from reference TRBV5-1 and TRBJ2-7): KAGVTQTPRYLIKTRGQQVTLSCSPISGHRSVSWYQQTPGQGLQFLFEYFSETQRNKGNFPGRFSGRQFSNSRSEMNVSTLELGDSALYLCASSYTTDWNEQYFGPGTRLTVT.

This clone appeared once. V usage is TRBV16 and J usage is TRBJ1-2; a weak D match, TRBD1 (5 bases). Deletions cut 5 bases from V and 0 bases from J, with 19 bases between. The germline CDR1 and CDR2 sequences are KGHSY and FQNENV. CDR3 length: 17 residues. The CDR3 DNA reads as TGTGCCAGCAGCGACAATCGACTAGGGGCATCTAACTATGGCTACACCTTC. Encoded protein: CASSDNRLGASNYGYTF. The full variable domain, its missing parts supplied by reference TRBV16 and TRBJ1-2, is GEEVAQTPKHLVRGEGQKAKLYCAPIKGHSYVFWYQQVLKNEFKFLISFQNENVFDETGMPKERFSAKCLPNSPCSLEIQATKLEDSAVYFCASSDNRLGASNYGYTFGSGTRLTVV.

V and J are TRBV5-4 and TRBJ2-1; 10 bases agree with TRBD2. The germline V gene has CDR1 SGHNT and CDR2 YYREEE (reference sequence). The CDR3 runs 15 residues. Losses at the gene ends were 0 bases for V and 7 bases for J; bases not matched to a gene: 4. The CDR3 here is CASSLGLAGENEQFF. The CDR3 DNA sequence: TGTGCCAGCAGCTTGGGCCTAGCGGGAGAGAATGAGCAGTTCTTC.

Here the CDR3 reads CASSSGTSGRGEQFF. The CDR3 DNA reads TGTGCCAGCAGTTCCGGGACTAGCGGGAGAGGTGAGCAGTTCTTC. The V and J genes are TRBV27 and TRBJ2-1, with TRBD2 identical over 14 bases. The CDR3 runs 15 residues. Per germline, CDR1 MNHEY and CDR2 SMNVEV (reference sequence). V trimming: 4 bases; J trimming: 9 bases; junction bases outside the gene matches: 5.

The chain has TRBV30 and TRBJ2-5, with 11 positions matching TRBD2. Trimming removed 5 bases from V and 5 bases from J; junction bases left unmatched: 16. Germline CDR1 and CDR2: GTSNPN and SVGIG (reference sequence). The length of the CDR3 is 17 residues. The CDR3 DNA is TGTGCCTGGTCTCCCCTTTTGTTGACTAGCGGGAAGGAGACCCAGTACTTC. This gives the protein CAWSPLLLTSGKETQYF.

The chain uses TRBV11-3 and TRBJ2-3; D call uncertain. V lost 2 bases to trimming and J lost 3 bases, with 9 bases between them. The length of the CDR3 is 14 residues. Germline-derived CDR1 and CDR2 are SGHNT and YENEEA. The CDR3 sequence is CASSLNSRTDTQYF. CDR3 coding DNA: TGTGCCAGCAGCTTAAACTCGAGGACAGATACGCAGTATTTT.